Each of the 9 T cell receptor beta chains below was sequenced from the same sample in a study of cytomegalovirus exposure and HLA in healthy donors. The PCR was carried out with 60 Vbeta primers and 13 Jbeta primers. TCRdb keeps only in-frame clones here, not all; method: immunoSEQ multiplex PCR. The sample consists of roughly 180,000 clones, roughly 80% of them appearing once. The sample comprised PBMCs. The source of these receptors is a woman younger than 30 in good health and CMV-seronegative.

For this clone: The junction and the germline gene differ at one end; a read error may be behind it. Other DNA sequences in this specimen translate into the identical CDR3. The chain links TRBV11-1 to TRBJ2-7, with 7 positions matching TRBD1. Germline V gene sequence: CDR1 SGHAT, CDR2 FQDESV (reference sequence). The CDR3 sequence is 14 residues long. The CDR3: CASSEGQAWDEQYF. CDR3 sequence (DNA): TGCGCCAGCAGCGAAGGACAGGCGTGGGACGAGCAGTACTTC.

This clone was counted only a few times. CDR3 region: CASSLGSAEQYF. Here the CDR3 DNA reads TGTGCCAGCAGCTTAGGTAGCGCCGAGCAGTACTTC. The chain carries TRBV11-2 and TRBJ2-7; the D gene is possibly TRBD2 (5 bases). Per the germline V gene, CDR1 is SGHAT and CDR2 is FQNNGV. The CDR3 consists of 12 residues. The germline V and J ends were trimmed by 1 base and 6 bases, with 7 bases remaining between them.

V gene TRBV7-9 combines with J gene TRBJ1-1; D ambiguous. The V gene's germline CDR1 is SEHNR and CDR2 FQNEAQ (reference sequence). The CDR3 is 13 amino acids. With 5 bases removed from V and 2 bases from J, the gap between germline ends came to 9 bases. CDR3 loop: CASSITINTEAFF. CDR3 nucleotide sequence: TGTGCCAGCAGCATTACTATTAACACTGAAGCTTTCTTT.

In its sample, this clone was seen once. Additional DNA sequences in this sample encode the identical CDR3. The V and J genes are TRBV21-1 and TRBJ2-6; TRBD1, as called in the table, went unchecked against the DNA. TRBV21-1 is classified as a pseudogene. The CDR3 runs 17 residues. The CDR3 DNA sequence: TGTGCCAGCAGCTCCCGGGACAGGGGGTCCGGGGCCAACGTCCTGACTTTC. As protein: CASSSRDRGSGANVLTF.

This sequence joins TRBV7-6 and TRBJ2-3; 7 bases agree with TRBD1. J was trimmed by 0 bases and V by 5 bases; bases with no gene match: 8. This CDR3 comprises 16 residues. CDR1 SGHVS and CDR2 FNYEAQ come from the germline V gene. The CDR3 sequence: CASSPFYRGSTDTQYF. The CDR3, as DNA: TGTGCCAGCAGCCCCTTCTACAGGGGAAGCACAGATACGCAGTATTTT.

This clone has only one observation. The CDR3 loop is CASSLLAANTGELFF. The CDR3 bases are TGTGCCAGCAGTTTATTGGCTGCGAACACCGGGGAGCTGTTTTTT. This chain links TRBV28 with TRBJ2-2; no clear D gene. The germline gives CDR1 MDHEN, CDR2 SYDVKM. CDR3 size: 15 residues. Trimming pared 1 base from V and 0 bases from J, leaving 6 bases between.

For the CDR3, the DNA is TGCGCCAGCAGCCAAGGACAGGACCCCTACGAGCAGTACTTC. Residues: CASSQGQDPYEQYF. The rearrangement joins TRBV4-1 to TRBJ2-7; TRBD1 is a possible D gene (6 bases). The CDR3 totals 14 residues. Germline lookup yields CDR1 MGHRA and CDR2 YSYEKL. Trimming took 1 base from V and 2 from J, leaving 9 bases between them.

The rearrangement links TRBV6-1 to TRBJ1-3; possibly TRBD1 for D (6 bases). Looked up from germline, CDR1 is MNHNS and CDR2 is SASEGT. The CDR3 spans 15 residues. V lost 1 base and J 8 bases, leaving 15 bases between the germline ends. The CDR3 region is CASSEGRQGLDTIYF. The CDR3 DNA is TGTGCCAGCAGTGAAGGGCGTCAGGGGTTGGACACCATATATTTT.

The chain links TRBV5-1 to TRBJ2-1, with D possibly matching TRBD2 (6 bases). The CDR3 consists of 13 residues. Germline V gene sequence: CDR1 SGHRS, CDR2 YFSETQ. The germline V and J ends were trimmed by 0 bases and 7 bases, with 8 bases remaining between them. CDR3 loop: CASSLGSGNEQFF. The CDR3 region has the DNA TGCGCCAGCAGCTTGGGGAGCGGGAATGAGCAGTTCTTC. Together with reference TRBV5-1 and TRBJ2-1, the CDR3 gives the full variable domain: KAGVTQTPRYLIKTRGQQVTLSCSPISGHRSVSWYQQTPGQGLQFLFEYFSETQRNKGNFPGRFSGRQFSNSRSEMNVSTLELGDSALYLCASSLGSGNEQFFGPGTRLTVL.